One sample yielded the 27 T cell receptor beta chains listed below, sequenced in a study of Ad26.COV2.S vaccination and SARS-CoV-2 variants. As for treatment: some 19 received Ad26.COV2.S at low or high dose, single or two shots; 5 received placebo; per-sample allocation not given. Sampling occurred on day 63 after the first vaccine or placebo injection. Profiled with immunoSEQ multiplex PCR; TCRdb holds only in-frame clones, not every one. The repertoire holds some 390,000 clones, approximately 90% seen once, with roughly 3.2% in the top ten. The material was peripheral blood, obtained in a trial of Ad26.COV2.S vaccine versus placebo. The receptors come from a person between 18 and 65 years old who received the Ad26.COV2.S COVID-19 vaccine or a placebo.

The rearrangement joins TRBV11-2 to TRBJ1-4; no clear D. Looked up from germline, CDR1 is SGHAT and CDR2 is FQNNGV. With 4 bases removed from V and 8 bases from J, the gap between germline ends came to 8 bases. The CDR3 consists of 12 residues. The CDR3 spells CASSSLREKLFF. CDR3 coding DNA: TGTGCCAGCAGCTCCCTCCGGGAAAAACTGTTTTTT. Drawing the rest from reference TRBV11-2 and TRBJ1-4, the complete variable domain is EAGVAQSPRYKIIEKRQSVAFWCNPISGHATLYWYQQILGQGPKLLIQFQNNGVVDDSQLPKDRFSAERLKGVDSTLKIQPAKLEDSAVYLCASSSLREKLFFGSGTQLSVL.

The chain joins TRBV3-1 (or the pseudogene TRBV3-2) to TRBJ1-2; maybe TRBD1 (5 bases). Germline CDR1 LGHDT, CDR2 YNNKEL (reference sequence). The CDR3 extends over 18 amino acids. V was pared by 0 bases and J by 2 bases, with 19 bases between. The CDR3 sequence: CASSQDRAGPSTNYGYTF. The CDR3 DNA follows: TGTGCCAGCAGCCAAGATCGGGCGGGGCCCTCGACCAACTATGGCTACACCTTC.

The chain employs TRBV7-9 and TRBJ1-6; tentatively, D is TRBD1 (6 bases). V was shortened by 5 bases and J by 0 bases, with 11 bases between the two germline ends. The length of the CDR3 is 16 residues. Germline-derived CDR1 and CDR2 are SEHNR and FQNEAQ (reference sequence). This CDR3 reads CASSPGDGSYNSPLHF. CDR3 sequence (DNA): TGTGCCAGCAGCCCAGGGGACGGCTCCTATAATTCACCCCTCCACTTT.

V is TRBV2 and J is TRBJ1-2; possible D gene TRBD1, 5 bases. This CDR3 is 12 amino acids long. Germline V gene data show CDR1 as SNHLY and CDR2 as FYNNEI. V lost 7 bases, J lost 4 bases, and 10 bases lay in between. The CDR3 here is CASNGGSYGYTF. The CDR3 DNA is TGTGCCAGCAATGGGGGTAGCTATGGCTACACCTTC.

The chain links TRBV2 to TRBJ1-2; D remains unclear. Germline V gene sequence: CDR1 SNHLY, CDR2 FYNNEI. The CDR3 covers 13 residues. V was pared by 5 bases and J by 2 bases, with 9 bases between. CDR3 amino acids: CASSSDGNYGYTF. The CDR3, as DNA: TGTGCCAGCAGTTCCGACGGGAACTATGGCTACACCTTC.

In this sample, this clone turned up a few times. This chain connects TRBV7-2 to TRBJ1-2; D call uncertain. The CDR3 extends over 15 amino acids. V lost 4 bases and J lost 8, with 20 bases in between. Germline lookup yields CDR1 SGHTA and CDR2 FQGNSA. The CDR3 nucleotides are TGTGCCAGCAGCTACCCCGGGAGGGAAAAGGTCGGCTACACCTTC. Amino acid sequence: CASSYPGREKVGYTF.

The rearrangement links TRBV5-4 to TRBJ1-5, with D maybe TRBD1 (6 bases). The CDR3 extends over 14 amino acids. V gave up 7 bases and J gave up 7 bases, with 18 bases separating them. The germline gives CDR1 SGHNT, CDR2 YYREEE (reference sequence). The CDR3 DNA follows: TGTGCCAGCCGGCAGGGGCCTCTTGGACAGCCCCAGCATTTT. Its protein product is CASRQGPLGQPQHF.

The CDR3 bases are TGTGCCAGCAGTTACTCGTCAGGCAGAACAGATACGCAGTATTTT. Its translation is CASSYSSGRTDTQYF. The genes are TRBV6-6 and TRBJ2-3, with D hard to call. This CDR3 has 15 residues. The V end lost 0 bases, the J end lost 3 bases, and 10 bases lay between the germline ends. Germline-derived CDR1 and CDR2 are MNHNY and SVGAGI (reference sequence).

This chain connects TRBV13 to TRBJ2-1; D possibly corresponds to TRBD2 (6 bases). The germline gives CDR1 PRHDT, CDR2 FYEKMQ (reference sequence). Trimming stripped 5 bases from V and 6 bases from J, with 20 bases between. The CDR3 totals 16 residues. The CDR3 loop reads CASSPSGGDRGNEQFF. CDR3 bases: TGTGCCAGCAGCCCGTCCGGAGGGGACCGGGGCAATGAGCAGTTCTTC.

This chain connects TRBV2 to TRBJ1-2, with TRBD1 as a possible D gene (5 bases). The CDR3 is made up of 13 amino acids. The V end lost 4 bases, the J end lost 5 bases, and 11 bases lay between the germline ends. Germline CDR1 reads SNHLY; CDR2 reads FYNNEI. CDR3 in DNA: TGTGCCAGCAGTGTTTCGGGGGAATATGGCTACACCTTC. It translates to CASSVSGEYGYTF. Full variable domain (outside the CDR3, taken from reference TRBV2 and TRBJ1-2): EPEVTQTPSHQVTQMGQEVILRCVPISNHLYFYWYRQILGQKVEFLVSFYNNEISEKSEIFDDQFSVERPDGSNFTLKIRSTKLEDSAMYFCASSVSGEYGYTFGSGTRLTVV.

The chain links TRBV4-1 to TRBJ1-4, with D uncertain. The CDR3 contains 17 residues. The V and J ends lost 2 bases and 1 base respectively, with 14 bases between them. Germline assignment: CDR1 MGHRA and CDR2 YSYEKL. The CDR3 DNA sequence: TGCGCCAGCAGCCAATTTGTTATGGGCCTAACTAATGAAAAACTGTTTTTT. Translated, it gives CASSQFVMGLTNEKLFF.

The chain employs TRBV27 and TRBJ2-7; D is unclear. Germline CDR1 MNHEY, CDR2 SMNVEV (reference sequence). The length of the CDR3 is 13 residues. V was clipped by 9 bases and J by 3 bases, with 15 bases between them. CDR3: CASKRPGFYEQYF. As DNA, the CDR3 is TGTGCCAGTAAGCGTCCCGGCTTCTACGAGCAGTACTTC.

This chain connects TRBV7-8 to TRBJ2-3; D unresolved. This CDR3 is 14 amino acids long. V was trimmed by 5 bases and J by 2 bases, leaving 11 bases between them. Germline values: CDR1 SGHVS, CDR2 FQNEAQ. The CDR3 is CASSRDGPTDTQYF. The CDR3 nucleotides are TGTGCCAGCAGCCGAGATGGGCCCACAGATACGCAGTATTTT.

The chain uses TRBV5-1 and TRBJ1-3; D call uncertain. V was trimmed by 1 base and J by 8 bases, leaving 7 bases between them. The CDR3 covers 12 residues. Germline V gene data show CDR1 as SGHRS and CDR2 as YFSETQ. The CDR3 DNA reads TGCGCCAGCAGCTTGCTGGGAGACACCATATATTTT. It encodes CASSLLGDTIYF.

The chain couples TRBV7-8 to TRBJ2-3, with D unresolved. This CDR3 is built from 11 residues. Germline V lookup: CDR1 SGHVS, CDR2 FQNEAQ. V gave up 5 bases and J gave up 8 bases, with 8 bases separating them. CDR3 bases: TGTGCCAGCAGCCGACCCCCTACGCAGTATTTT. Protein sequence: CASSRPPTQYF.

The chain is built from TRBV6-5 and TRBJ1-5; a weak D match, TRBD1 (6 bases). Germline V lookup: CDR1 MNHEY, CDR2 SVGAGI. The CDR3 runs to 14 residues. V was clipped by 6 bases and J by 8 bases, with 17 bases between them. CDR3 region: CASSRDILGKPQHF. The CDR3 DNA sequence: TGTGCCAGCAGCCGGGACATCTTGGGAAAGCCCCAGCATTTT.

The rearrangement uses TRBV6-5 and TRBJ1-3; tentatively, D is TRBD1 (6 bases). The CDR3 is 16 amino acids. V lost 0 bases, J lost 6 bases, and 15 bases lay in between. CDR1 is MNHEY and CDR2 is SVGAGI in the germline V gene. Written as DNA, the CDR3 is TGTGCCAGCAGTTACTCCCCACAGGGAGTGGTAAACACCATATATTTT. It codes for CASSYSPQGVVNTIYF.

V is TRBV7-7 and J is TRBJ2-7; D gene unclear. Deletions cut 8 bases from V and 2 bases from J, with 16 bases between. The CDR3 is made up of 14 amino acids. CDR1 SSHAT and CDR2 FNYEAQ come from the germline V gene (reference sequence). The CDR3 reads CASGPLGKPYEQYF. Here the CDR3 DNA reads TGTGCCAGCGGACCCTTGGGTAAGCCCTACGAGCAGTACTTC.

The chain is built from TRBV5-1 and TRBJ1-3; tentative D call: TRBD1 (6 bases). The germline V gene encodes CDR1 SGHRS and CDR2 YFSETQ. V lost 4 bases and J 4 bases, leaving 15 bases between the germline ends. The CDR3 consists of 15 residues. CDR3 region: CASSTLGQSGNTIYF. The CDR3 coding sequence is TGCGCCAGCAGCACACTAGGACAGTCCGGAAACACCATATATTTT.

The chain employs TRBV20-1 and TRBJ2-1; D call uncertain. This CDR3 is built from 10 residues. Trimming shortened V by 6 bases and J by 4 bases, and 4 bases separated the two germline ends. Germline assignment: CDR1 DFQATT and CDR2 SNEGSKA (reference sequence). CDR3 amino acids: CSAWYNEQFF. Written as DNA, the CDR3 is TGCAGTGCGTGGTACAATGAGCAGTTCTTC.

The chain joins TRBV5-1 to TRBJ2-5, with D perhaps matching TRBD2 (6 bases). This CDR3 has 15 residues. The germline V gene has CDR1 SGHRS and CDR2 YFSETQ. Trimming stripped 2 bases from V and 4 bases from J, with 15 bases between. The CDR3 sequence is CASSFLGTLTETQYF. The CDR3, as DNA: TGCGCCAGCAGCTTCTTAGGGACTTTGACAGAGACCCAGTACTTC.

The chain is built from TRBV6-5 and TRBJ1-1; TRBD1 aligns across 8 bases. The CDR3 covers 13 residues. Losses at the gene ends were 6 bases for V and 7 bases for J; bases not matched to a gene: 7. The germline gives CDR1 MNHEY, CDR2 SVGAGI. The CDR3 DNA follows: TGTGCCAGCAGAATGGACAGGGTGGGTGAAGCTTTCTTT. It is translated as CASRMDRVGEAFF.

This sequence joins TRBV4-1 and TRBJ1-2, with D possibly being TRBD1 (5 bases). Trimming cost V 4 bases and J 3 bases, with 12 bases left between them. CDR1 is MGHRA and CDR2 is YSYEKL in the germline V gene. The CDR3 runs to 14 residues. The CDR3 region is CASSPARADYGYTF. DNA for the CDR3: TGCGCCAGCAGCCCCGCCAGGGCTGACTATGGCTACACCTTC.

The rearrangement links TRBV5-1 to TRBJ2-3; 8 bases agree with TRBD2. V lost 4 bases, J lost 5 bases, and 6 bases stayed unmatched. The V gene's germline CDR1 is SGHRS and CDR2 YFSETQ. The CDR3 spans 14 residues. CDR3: CASSLGGAEDTQYF. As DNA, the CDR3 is TGCGCCAGCAGCCTCGGGGGGGCCGAAGATACGCAGTATTTT.

The CDR3 is CASSSTGSGEQFF. The CDR3 DNA is TGTGCCAGCAGTTCGACAGGGAGTGGTGAGCAGTTCTTC. The V gene is TRBV12-3 or TRBV12-4, the J gene TRBJ2-1; 7 nucleotides agree with TRBD1. This CDR3 comprises 13 residues. Trimming took 4 bases from V and 9 from J; bases not matched to a gene: 6.

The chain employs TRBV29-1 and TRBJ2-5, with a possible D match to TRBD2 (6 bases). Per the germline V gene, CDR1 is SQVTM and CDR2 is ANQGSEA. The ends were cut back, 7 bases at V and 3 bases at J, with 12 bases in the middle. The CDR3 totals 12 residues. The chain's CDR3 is CSAWTGEETQYF. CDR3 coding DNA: TGCAGCGCCTGGACGGGGGAAGAGACCCAGTACTTC.

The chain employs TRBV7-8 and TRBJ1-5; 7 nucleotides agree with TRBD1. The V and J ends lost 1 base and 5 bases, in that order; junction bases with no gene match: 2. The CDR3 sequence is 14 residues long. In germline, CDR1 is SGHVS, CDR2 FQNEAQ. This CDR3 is CASSLETGHQPQHF. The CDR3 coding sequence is TGTGCCAGCAGCTTAGAGACAGGGCATCAGCCCCAGCATTTT.